This TCR beta chain was sequenced for a study of blood T cell repertoires in COVID-19. Original analysis: Counts of nucleated cells, estimated from reference gene primer amplification, were obtained. Here immunoSEQ multiplex PCR was the method, and the copy in TCRdb shows in-frame clones only, minus some. For V, J and clone size, that table is used; D and trimming come from the DNA. The sample includes under 200,000 clones, roughly 88% of them seen just once. In germline, CDR1 is SGHVS, CDR2 FQNEAQ. The length of the CDR3 is 13 residues. V dropped 1 base and J dropped 3 bases, with 7 bases sitting between them.

The sequence was obtained from a man aged 35-49 years with acute COVID-19. Sequencing was carried out using PBMCs or T cells enriched from blood (not recorded which). The V call is TRBV7-8, the J call TRBJ2-7, with D hard to call. CDR3 nucleotide sequence: TGTGCCAGCAGCTTAGGGTCTAACTACGAGCAGTACTTC. This gives the protein CASSLGSNYEQYF.